This record looks at one T cell receptor (beta chain) sequence and its context. The V and J ends lost 2 bases and 0 bases, in that order; junction bases with no gene match: 2. The germline gives CDR1 KGHSH, CDR2 LQKENI. CDR3 length equals 16 residues. The entry originates in a study of T cell responses to AZD1222 COVID-19 vaccine. Sequenced by immunoSEQ multiplex PCR; TCRdb stores in-frame clones only, minus some. In the table there are 150,000 to 200,000 clones, more than 70% of which are singletons. This rearrangement joins TRBV18 to TRBJ1-1, with TRBD1 matching over 11 bases. The sequences come from peripheral blood, collected on day 0 of AZD1222 vaccination. This receptor was taken from an adult in good health. DNA for the CDR3: TGTGCCAGCTCACCAGGGACAGGGGGAATGAACACTGAAGCTTTCTTT. Its translation: CASSPGTGGMNTEAFF.